This TCR beta chain stems from a study of blood T cell repertoires in COVID-19. At the level of the study: Samples came from the United States, Italy and Spain, spanning acute and convalescent COVID-19. T cells, B-cell-depleted T cells, or PBMCs provided the cDNA or gDNA that served as material.

V shed 3 bases and J shed 4 bases, with 12 bases lying between them. The length of the CDR3 is 14 residues. From germline, CDR1 is ENHRY and CDR2 SYGVKD. How the authors handled the data: Estimates of nucleated cell counts were drawn from the amplification of reference gene primers. Sequencing was performed with immunoSEQ multiplex PCR; in TCRdb, only in-frame clones are kept and a portion is missing. V, J and clone size derive from that table, while D and trimming were established from the DNA sequence. Of 30,000 to 40,000 clones in the sample, 84% were seen once. Sequencing input: peripheral blood. The origin of this receptor is a man in his sixties with COVID-19, enrolled during active disease. The genes are TRBV10-3 and TRBJ1-1, with D maybe TRBD1 (5 bases). The CDR3 reads CAISEGEGGTEAFF. DNA for the CDR3: TGTGCCATCAGTGAAGGGGAAGGCGGCACTGAAGCTTTCTTT.